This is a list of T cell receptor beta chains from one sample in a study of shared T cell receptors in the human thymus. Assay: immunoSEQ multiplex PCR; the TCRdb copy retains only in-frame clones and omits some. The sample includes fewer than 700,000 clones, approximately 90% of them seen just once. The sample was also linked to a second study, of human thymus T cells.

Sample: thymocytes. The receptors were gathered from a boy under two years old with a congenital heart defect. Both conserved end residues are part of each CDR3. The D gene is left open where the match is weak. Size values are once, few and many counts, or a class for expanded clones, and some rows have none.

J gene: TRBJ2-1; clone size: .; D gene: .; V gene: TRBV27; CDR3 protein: CASAPGLRDNEQFF; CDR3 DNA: TGTGCCAGCGCCCCGGGGTTGCGGGACAATGAGCAGTTCTTC
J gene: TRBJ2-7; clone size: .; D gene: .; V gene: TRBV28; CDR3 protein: CASRPQQYEQYF; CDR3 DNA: TGTGCCAGCAGACCCCAACAGTACGAGCAGTACTTC
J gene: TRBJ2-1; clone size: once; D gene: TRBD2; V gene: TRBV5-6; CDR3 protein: CASSIGLAGEGEEQFF; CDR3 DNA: TGTGCCAGCAGCATTGGACTAGCGGGAGAGGGGGAGGAGCAGTTCTTC
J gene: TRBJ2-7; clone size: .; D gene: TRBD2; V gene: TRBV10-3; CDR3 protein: CAISVVIAGNMGSSYEQYF; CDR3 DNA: TGTGCCATCAGTGTCGTGATAGCGGGCAATATGGGGAGCTCCTACGAGCAGTACTTC
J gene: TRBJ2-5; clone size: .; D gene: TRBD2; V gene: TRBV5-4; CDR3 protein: CASSFGPQSGTSGSGETQYF; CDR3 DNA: TGTGCCAGCAGCTTCGGGCCACAGAGCGGGACTAGCGGGAGTGGGGAGACCCAGTACTTC
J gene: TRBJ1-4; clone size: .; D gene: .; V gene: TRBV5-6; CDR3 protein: CASSLGPSRGSANEKLFF; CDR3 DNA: TGTGCCAGCAGCTTGGGCCCCTCTCGGGGTTCGGCTAATGAAAAACTGTTTTTT
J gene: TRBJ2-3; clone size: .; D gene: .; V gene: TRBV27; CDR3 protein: CASSSGGTQYF; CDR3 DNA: TGTGCCAGCAGTTCCGGGGGTACGCAGTATTTT
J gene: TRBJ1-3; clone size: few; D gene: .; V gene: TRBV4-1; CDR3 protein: CASSHAVGRRNTIYF; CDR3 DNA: TGCGCCAGCAGCCACGCAGTGGGGAGGAGAAACACCATATATTTT
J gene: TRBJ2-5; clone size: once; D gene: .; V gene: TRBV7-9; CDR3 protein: CASSNRETQYF; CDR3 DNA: TGTGCCAGCAGCAACCGGGAGACCCAGTACTTC
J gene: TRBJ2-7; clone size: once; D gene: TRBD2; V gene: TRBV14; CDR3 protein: CASSQSREGLFRSYEQYF; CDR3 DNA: TGTGCCAGCAGCCAATCCCGGGAGGGACTGTTTAGGTCCTACGAGCAGTACTTC
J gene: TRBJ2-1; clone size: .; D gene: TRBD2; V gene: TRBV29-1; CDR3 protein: CSVGWLADSYNEQFF; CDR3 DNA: TGCAGCGTTGGCTGGCTAGCGGACTCCTACAATGAGCAGTTCTTC
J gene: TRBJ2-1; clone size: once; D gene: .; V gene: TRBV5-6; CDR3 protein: CASSLETQRSYNEQFF; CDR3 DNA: TGTGCCAGCAGCTTGGAAACTCAGCGGTCCTACAATGAGCAGTTCTTC
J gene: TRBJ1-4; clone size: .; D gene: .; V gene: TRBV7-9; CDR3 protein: CASSLERDSEKLFF; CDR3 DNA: TGTGCCAGCAGCTTAGAGAGGGATTCTGAAAAACTGTTTTTT
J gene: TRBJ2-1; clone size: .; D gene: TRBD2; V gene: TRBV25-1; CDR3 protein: CASAGLAVYNEQFF; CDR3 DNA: TGTGCCAGCGCGGGACTAGCGGTCTACAATGAGCAGTTCTTC
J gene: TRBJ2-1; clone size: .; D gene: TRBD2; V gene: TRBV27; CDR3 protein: CASSLKYCCGRRYNEQFF; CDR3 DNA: TGTGCCAGCAGTTTAAAGTATTGTTGCGGGAGGAGGTACAATGAGCAGTTCTTC
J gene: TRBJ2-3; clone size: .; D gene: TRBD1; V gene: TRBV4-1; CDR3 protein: CASSPPPGQSTDTQYF; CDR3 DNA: TGCGCCAGCAGCCCACCGCCGGGACAGAGCACAGATACGCAGTATTTT
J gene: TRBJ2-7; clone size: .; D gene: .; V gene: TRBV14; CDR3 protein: CASSPWAGDTYEQYF; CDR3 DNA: TGTGCCAGCAGCCCCTGGGCAGGGGATACCTACGAGCAGTACTTC
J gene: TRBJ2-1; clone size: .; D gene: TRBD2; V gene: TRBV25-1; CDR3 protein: CASRRGTSDNEQFF; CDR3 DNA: TGTGCCAGCAGACGGGGGACTAGCGACAATGAGCAGTTCTTC
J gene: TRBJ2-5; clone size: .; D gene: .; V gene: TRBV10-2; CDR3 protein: CASSEGQTRETQYF; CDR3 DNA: TGCGCCAGCAGTGAGGGACAGACGAGAGAGACCCAGTACTTC
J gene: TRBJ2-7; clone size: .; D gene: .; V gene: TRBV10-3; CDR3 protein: CAISESVHEQYF; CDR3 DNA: TGTGCCATCAGTGAGTCTGTCCATGAGCAGTACTTC
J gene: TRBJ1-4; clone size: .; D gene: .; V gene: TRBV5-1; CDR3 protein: CASSLGFTALGGEKLFF; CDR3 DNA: TGCGCCAGCAGCTTGGGCTTCACGGCCTTAGGGGGTGAAAAACTGTTTTTT
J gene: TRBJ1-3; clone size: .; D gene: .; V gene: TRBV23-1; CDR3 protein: CASSQSPRSRVLSGNTIYF; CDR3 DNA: TGCGCCAGCAGTCAATCCCCCCGGTCCAGGGTTCTATCTGGAAACACCATATATTTT
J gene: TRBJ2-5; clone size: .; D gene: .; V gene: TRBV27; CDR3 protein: CASSSFKEEETQYF; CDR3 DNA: TGTGCCAGCAGTTCCTTCAAGGAGGAAGAGACCCAGTACTTC
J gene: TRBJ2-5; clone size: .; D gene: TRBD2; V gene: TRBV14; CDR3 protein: CASSQERGGRAGETQYF; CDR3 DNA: TGTGCCAGCAGCCAAGAAAGAGGCGGGAGGGCTGGAGAGACCCAGTACTTC
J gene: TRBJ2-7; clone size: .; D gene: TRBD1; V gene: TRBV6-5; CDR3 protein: CASRDVGDRTYEQYF; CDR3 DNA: TGTGCCAGCAGGGACGTCGGGGACAGAACCTACGAGCAGTACTTC
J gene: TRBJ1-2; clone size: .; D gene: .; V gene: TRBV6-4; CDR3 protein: CASRGGGPGYTF; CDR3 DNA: TGTGCCAGCAGGGGCGGGGGTCCTGGCTACACCTTC
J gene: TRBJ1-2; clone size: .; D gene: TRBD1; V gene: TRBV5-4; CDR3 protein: CASSWGTGKARDYGYTF; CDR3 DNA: TGTGCCAGCAGCTGGGGGACAGGGAAGGCCCGTGACTATGGCTACACCTTC
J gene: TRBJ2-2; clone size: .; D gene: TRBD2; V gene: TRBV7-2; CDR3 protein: CASSTHGVAGGQAGELFF; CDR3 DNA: TGTGCCAGCAGCACGCACGGAGTAGCGGGAGGGCAAGCCGGGGAGCTGTTTTTT
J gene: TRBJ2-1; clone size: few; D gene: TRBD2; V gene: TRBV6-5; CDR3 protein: CASSYRAGGPRNEQFF; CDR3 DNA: TGTGCCAGCAGTTACCGGGCGGGAGGGCCGCGAAATGAGCAGTTCTTC
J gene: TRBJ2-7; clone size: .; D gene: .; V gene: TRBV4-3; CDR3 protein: CASSHPKWYEQYF; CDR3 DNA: TGCGCCAGCAGCCATCCTAAATGGTACGAGCAGTACTTC
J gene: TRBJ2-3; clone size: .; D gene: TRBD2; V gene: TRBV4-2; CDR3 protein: CASRPAGAADTQYF; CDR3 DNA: TGTGCCAGCCGCCCGGCGGGAGCGGCAGATACGCAGTATTTT
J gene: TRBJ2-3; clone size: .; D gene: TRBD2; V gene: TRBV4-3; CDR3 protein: CASSQEPLTRRTSAPDTQYF; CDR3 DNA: TGCGCCAGCAGCCAAGAACCCCTGACTCGGAGGACTAGCGCCCCAGATACGCAGTATTTT
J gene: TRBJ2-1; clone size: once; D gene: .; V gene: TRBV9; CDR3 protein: CASSVATGNEQFF; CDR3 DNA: TGTGCCAGCAGCGTAGCTACAGGGAATGAGCAGTTCTTC
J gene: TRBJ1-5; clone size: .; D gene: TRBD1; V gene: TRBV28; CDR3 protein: CASSSNRGAPSNQPQHF; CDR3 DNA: TGTGCCAGCAGTTCCAACAGGGGAGCCCCAAGCAATCAGCCCCAGCATTTT
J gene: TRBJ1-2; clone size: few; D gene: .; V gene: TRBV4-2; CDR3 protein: CASSQDRGDGNYGYTF; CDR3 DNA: TGTGCCAGCAGCCAAGATAGGGGCGACGGCAACTATGGCTACACCTTC
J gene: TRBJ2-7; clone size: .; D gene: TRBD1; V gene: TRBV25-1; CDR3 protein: CASRGQLFCEQYF; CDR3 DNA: TGTGCCAGCAGGGGACAGCTGTTCTGCGAGCAGTACTTC
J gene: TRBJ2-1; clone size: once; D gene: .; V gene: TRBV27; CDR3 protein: CASSLYARGKQFF; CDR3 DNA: TGTGCCAGCAGTCTTTACGCAAGGGGTAAGCAGTTCTTC
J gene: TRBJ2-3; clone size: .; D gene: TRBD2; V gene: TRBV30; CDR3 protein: CAWICSGPPDTQYF; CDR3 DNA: TGTGCCTGGATCTGTAGCGGGCCCCCAGATACGCAGTATTTT
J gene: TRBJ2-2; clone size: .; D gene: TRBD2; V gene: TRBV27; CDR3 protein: CASSVRGLEVVSGELFF; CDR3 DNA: TGTGCCAGCAGCGTCCGGGGACTAGAAGTTGTTAGCGGGGAGCTGTTTTTT
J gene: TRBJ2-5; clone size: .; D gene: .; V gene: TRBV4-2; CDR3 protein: CASSQDYERMGSRETQYF; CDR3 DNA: TGTGCCAGCAGCCAAGATTACGAGCGGATGGGGTCGAGAGAGACCCAGTACTTC
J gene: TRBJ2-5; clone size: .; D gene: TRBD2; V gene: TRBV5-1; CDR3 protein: CASSSWLELAGLQETQYF; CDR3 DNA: TGCGCCAGCAGCTCCTGGCTGGAACTAGCGGGACTACAAGAGACCCAGTACTTC
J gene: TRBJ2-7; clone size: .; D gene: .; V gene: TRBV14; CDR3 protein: CASSQGTSYSYEQYF; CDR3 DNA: TGTGCCAGCAGCCAGGGCACCTCGTACTCCTACGAGCAGTACTTC
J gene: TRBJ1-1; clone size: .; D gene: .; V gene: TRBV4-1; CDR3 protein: CASSQDFRGTEAFF; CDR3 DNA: TGCGCCAGCAGCCAAGATTTTCGGGGAACTGAAGCTTTCTTT
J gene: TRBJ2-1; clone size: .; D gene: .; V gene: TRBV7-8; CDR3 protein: CASSLKQVYGNEQFF; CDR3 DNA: TGTGCCAGCAGCTTAAAACAGGTCTATGGCAATGAGCAGTTCTTC
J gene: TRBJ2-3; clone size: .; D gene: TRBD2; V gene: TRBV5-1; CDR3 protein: CASSWSNGTSGSTDTQYF; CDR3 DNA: TGCGCCAGCAGCTGGAGCAATGGGACTAGCGGGAGCACAGATACGCAGTATTTT
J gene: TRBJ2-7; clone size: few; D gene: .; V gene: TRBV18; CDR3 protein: CASSPGRNYEQYF; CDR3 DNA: TGTGCCAGCTCACCGGGGCGGAACTACGAGCAGTACTTC
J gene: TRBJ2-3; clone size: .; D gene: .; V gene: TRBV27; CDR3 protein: CASSQTCTDTQYF; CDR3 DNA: TGTGCCAGCAGTCAGACTTGCACAGATACGCAGTATTTT
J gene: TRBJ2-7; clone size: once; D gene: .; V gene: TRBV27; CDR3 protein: CATRRGSEQYF; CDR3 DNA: TGTGCCACCCGACGAGGGAGCGAGCAGTACTTC
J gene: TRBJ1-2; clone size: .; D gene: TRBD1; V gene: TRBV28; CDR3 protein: CASSSEYRDRGRSGNYGYTF; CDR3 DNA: TGTGCCAGCAGTTCGGAGTACCGGGACAGGGGGCGCTCGGGTAACTATGGCTACACCTTC
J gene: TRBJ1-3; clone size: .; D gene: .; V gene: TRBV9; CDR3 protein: CASSVEQGGSGNTIYF; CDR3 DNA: TGTGCCAGCAGCGTAGAACAGGGTGGGTCTGGAAACACCATATATTTT
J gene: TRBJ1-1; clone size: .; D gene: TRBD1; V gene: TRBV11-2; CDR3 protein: CASSSGQGVGTEAFF; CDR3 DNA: TGTGCCAGCAGCTCCGGACAGGGGGTTGGTACTGAAGCTTTCTTT